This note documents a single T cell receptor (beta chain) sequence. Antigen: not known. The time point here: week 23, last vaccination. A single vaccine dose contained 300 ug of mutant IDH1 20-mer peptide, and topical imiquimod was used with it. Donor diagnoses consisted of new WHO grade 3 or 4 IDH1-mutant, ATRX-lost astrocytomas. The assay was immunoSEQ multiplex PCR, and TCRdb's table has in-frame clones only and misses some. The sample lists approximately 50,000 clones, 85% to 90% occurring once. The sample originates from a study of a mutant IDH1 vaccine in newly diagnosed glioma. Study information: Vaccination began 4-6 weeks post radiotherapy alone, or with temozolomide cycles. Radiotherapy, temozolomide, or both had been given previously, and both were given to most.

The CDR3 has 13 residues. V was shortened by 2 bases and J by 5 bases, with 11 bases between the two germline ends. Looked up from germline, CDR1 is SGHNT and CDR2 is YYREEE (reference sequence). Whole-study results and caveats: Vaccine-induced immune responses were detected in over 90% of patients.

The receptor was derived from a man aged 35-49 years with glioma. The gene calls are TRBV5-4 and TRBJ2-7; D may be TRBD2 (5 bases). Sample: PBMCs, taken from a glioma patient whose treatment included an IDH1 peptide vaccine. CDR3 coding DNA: TGTGCCAGCAGCTTCTCTGAGGGAGACGAGCAGTACTTC. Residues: CASSFSEGDEQYF.